This TCR beta chain stems from a study of long-term antiretroviral therapy in people with HIV. Researchers ran immunoSEQ v3.0 at survey level. Assay: immunoSEQ multiplex PCR; the TCRdb copy retains only in-frame clones and omits some. Of around 23,000 clones detected, almost 85% appear once; the ten largest clones hold approximately 5%. Study findings and constraints: Relative to transplant donor controls, diversity remained lower despite increasing after ART.

There are 16 residues in the CDR3. Germline CDR1 and CDR2: SEHNR and FQNEAQ (reference sequence). The V and J ends lost 1 base and 10 bases respectively, with 22 bases between them. Worth noting for this clone: The antigen is not known.

One or more pre-ART and two or more post-ART PBMC samples were available from each donor. The sequencing here drew on unsorted PBMCs, taken 0.3 years after starting antiretroviral therapy. This TCR was sampled from a man aged 50 or older with HIV. The chain employs TRBV7-9 and TRBJ1-1; weak D call: TRBD1 (5 bases). CDR3 coding DNA: TGTGCCAGCAGCTTAGAGGGAGGGGTAAGAAGAGTGATAGCTTTCTTT. It encodes CASSLEGGVRRVIAFF.